This TCR beta chain was identified in a study of T cell responses to AZD1222 COVID-19 vaccine. With regard to this clone: Its matching antigen is unknown.

The CDR3 loop spans 14 amino acids. The junction had 3 bases not matched to a gene; V was cut back by 2 bases and J by 2 bases. CDR1 is MDHEN and CDR2 is SYDVKM in the germline V gene. Sequencing was performed with immunoSEQ multiplex PCR; in TCRdb, only in-frame clones are kept and a portion is missing. Altogether about 87,000 clones are present, approximately 90% being singletons, with the ten largest covering about 2.5%. Overall study results and limits: Per reports, nearly half of all spike-specific TCRs target regions that are unmutated in variants. There were vaccine-associated CD4 TCRs across spike, dominant at 160-218 and 743-854. Repertoires in all cases were sampled only once the peak T cell response had passed.

The V and J genes are TRBV28 and TRBJ2-7, with TRBD1 matching 7 bases. The receptor's source is an adult in good health. The sequencing used peripheral blood, collected on day 0 of AZD1222 vaccination. The CDR3, as DNA: TGTGCCAGCAGTTTAGTCGACAGGGCCTACGAGCAGTACTTC. Translated: CASSLVDRAYEQYF.